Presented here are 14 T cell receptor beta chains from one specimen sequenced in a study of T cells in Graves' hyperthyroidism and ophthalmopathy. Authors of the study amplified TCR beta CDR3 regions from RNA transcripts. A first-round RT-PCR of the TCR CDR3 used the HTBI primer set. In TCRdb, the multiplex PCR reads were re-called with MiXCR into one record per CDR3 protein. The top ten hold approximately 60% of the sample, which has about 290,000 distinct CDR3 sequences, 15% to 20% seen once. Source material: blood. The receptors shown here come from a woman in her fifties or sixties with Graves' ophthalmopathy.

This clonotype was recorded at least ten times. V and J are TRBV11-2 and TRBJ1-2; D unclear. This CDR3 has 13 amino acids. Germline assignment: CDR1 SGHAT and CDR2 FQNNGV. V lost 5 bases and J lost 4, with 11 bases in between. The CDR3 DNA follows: TGTGCCAGCAGCCCGAATGGGCGCTATGGCTACACCTTC. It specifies CASSPNGRYGYTF.

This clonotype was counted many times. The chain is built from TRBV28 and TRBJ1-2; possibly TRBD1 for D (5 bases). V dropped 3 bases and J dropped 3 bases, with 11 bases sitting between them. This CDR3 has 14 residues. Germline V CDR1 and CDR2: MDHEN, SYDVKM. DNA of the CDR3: TGTGCCAGCAGTTTGGAGGGGCGATACTATGGCTACACCTTC. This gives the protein CASSLEGRYYGYTF.

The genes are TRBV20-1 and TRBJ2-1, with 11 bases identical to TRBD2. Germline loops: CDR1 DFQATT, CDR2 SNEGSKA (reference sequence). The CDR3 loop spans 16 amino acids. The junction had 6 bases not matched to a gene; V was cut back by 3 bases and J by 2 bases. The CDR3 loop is CSARGTSGQPYNEQFF. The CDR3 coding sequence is TGCAGTGCTAGGGGGACTAGCGGCCAGCCCTACAATGAGCAGTTCTTC.

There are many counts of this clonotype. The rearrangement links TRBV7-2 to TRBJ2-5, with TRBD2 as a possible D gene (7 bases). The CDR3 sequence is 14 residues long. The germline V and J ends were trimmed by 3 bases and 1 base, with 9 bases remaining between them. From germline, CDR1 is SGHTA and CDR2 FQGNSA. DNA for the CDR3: TGTGCCAGCAGCTTGGGGGGGCCCCAAGAGACCCAGTACTTC. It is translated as CASSLGGPQETQYF.

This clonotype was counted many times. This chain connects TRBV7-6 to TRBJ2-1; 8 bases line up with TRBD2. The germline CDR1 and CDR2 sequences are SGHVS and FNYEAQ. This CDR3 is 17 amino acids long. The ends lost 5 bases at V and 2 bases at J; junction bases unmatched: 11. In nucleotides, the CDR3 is TGTGCCAGCAGCGCACGACTCGGGGGGGCGGCCTACAATGAGCAGTTCTTC. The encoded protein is CASSARLGGAAYNEQFF.

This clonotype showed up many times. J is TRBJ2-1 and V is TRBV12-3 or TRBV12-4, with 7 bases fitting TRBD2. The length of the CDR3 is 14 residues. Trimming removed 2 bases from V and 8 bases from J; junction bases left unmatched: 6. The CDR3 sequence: CASSLFVAGHEQFF. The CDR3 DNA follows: TGTGCCAGCAGTTTATTCGTAGCGGGCCATGAGCAGTTCTTC.

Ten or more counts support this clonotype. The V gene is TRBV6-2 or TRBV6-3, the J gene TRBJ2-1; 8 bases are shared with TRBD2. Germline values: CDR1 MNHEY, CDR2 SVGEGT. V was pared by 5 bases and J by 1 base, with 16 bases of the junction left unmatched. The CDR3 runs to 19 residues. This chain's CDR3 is CASSTQRESSFGSYNEQFF. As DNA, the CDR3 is TGTGCCAGCAGTACTCAGCGGGAGAGTTCGTTCGGGTCCTACAATGAGCAGTTCTTC.

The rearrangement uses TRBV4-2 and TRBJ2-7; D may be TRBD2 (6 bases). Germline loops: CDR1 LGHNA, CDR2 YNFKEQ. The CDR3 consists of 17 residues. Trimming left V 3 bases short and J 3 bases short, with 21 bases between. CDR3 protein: CASSQPFRGSTLYEQYF. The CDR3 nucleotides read TGTGCCAGCAGCCAGCCCTTTCGGGGGAGTACCCTCTACGAGCAGTACTTC.

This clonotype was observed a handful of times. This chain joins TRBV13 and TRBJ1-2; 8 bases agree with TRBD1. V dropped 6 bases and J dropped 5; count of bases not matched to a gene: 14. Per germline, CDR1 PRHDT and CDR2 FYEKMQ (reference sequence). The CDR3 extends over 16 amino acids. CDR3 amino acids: CASRSGQSGTGYGYTF. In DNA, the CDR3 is TGTGCCAGCAGATCAGGTCAATCCGGGACAGGATATGGCTACACCTTC.

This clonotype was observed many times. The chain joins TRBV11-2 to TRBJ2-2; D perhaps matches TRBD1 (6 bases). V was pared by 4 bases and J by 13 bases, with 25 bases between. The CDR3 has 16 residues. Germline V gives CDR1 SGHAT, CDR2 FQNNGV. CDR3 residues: CASSSYSRDTRQGLFF. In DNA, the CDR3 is TGTGCCAGCAGCTCCTATAGCCGGGACACCCGCCAAGGGCTGTTTTTT.

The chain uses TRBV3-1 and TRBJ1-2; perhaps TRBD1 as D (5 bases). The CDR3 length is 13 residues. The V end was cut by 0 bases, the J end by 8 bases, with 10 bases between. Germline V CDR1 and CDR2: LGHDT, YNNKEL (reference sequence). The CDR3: CASSQDAGEGYTF. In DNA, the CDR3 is TGTGCCAGCAGCCAAGATGCGGGGGAGGGCTACACCTTC.

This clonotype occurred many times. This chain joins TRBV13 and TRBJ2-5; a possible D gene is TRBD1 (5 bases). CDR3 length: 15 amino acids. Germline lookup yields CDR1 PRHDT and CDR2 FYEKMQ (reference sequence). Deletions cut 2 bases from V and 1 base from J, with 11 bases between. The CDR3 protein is CASSLWGSSQETQYF. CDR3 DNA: TGTGCCAGCAGCTTATGGGGCAGCTCCCAAGAGACCCAGTACTTC.

In nucleotides, the CDR3 is TGTGCCAGCAGTTACTCTACCAAGGAGGCAGAGTATACGCAGTATTTT. Translation gives CASSYSTKEAEYTQYF. The V and J genes are TRBV6-2 or TRBV6-3 and TRBJ2-3; possible D gene TRBD2, 5 bases. Per germline, CDR1 MNHEY and CDR2 SVGEGT. This CDR3 comprises 16 residues. V was cut by 0 bases and J by 7 bases, with 17 bases left in between.

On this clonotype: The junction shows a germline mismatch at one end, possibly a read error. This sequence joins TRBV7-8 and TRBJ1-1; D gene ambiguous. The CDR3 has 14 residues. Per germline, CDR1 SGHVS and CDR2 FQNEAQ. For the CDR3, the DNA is TGCGCCAGCAGCCAAGATTACGGTAACACTGAAGCTTTCTTT. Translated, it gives CASSQDYGNTEAFF.